A single sample is the source of the 6 T cell receptor beta chains below, sequenced in a study of vaccination and CD4 T cells after COVID-19. Indicated time point: late sampling 161 to 241 days after vaccination in a few convalescent patients. MiXCR, applied by TCRdb to the PCR reads, yields one record per CDR3 protein. Of some 28,000 distinct CDR3 sequences in the sample, 45% to 65% are singletons; the top ten hold roughly 5.5%. Sample: CD4+ T cells from blood, taken about 7 months after SARS-CoV-2 vaccination. These receptors originate from a human donor who had recovered from COVID-19.

The gene calls are TRBV7-8 and TRBJ2-6, with TRBD1 identical over 7 bases. Trimming at V came to 7 bases and at J to 0 bases, leaving 9 bases not matched to a gene. The CDR3 is made up of 17 amino acids. The germline V gene encodes CDR1 SGHVS and CDR2 FQNEAQ. The CDR3 bases are TGTGCCAGCACACTCGACAGGGAACGCTCTGGGGCCAACGTCCTGACTTTC. It is translated as CASTLDRERSGANVLTF.

V usage is TRBV6-1 and J usage is TRBJ2-3; 10 bases line up with TRBD2. The junction had 2 bases not matched to a gene; V was cut back by 1 base and J by 4 bases. The germline V gene has CDR1 MNHNS and CDR2 SASEGT. This CDR3 spans 15 amino acids. This CDR3 reads CASSEEAGGPDTQYF. The DNA for the CDR3 is TGTGCCAGCAGTGAAGAAGCGGGAGGGCCAGATACGCAGTATTTT.

The chain joins TRBV12-3 or TRBV12-4 to TRBJ1-6, with D perhaps matching TRBD1 (5 bases). The CDR3 spans 15 residues. V lost 3 bases, J lost 6 bases, and 12 bases lay in between. The CDR3 spells CASSFWGRGNSPLHF. CDR3 DNA sequence: TGTGCCAGCAGTTTTTGGGGTAGGGGTAATTCACCCCTCCACTTT.

This clonotype has more than one count but fewer than ten. V and J are TRBV7-8 and TRBJ2-1, with 10 positions matching TRBD1. CDR1 and CDR2 (germline): SGHVS, FQNEAQ. The CDR3 contains 18 residues. Trimming at V came to 0 bases and at J to 5 bases, leaving 10 bases not matched to a gene. The CDR3 nucleotides read TGTGCCAGCAGCTTAGCTCGAGGGACAGGGGCCCTAAACAATGAGCAGTTCTTC. It specifies CASSLARGTGALNNEQFF. The whole variable domain, remainder taken from reference TRBV7-8 and TRBJ2-1, is GAGVSQSPRYKVAKRGQDVALRCDPISGHVSLFWYQQALGQGPEFLTYFQNEAQLDKSGLPSDRFFAERPEGSVSTLKIQRTQQEDSAVYLCASSLARGTGALNNEQFFGPGTRLTVL.

This chain links TRBV28 with TRBJ1-6; D call uncertain. Trimming took off 8 bases at V and 7 bases at J, with 12 bases between the two ends. CDR3 length equals 13 residues. Germline CDR1 and CDR2: MDHEN and SYDVKM. CDR3 protein: CASGLGRNSPLHF. The CDR3 coding sequence is TGTGCCAGCGGCCTGGGGAGAAATTCACCCCTCCACTTT.

This chain connects TRBV20-1 to TRBJ2-5; TRBD2 agrees at 10 bases. V lost 6 bases to trimming and J lost 1 base; unmatched junction nucleotides: 14. CDR3 size: 17 residues. Germline CDR1 is DFQATT and CDR2 is SNEGSKA (reference sequence). The CDR3 nucleotides are TGCAGTGCCATCCCTTTAGCGGGAGGCATCCCCCAAGAGACCCAGTACTTC. Protein product: CSAIPLAGGIPQETQYF.